The 22 T cell receptor beta chains in this list originate from one sample, sequenced in a study of follicular helper T cells after annual influenza vaccination. Time point here: 2014-2015 season, pre-vaccination. The repertoire was sequenced with immunoSEQ multiplex PCR; TCRdb's copy has only in-frame clones and lacks some. Of approximately 30,000 clones in the sample, about 82% were seen once. Sequencing was performed on CXCR5+ CD38- circulating T follicular helper cells from blood, taken on the day of influenza vaccination. The subset here: circulating Tfh, non-naive CD4+CXCR5+PD-1+ (ICOS+CD38+ or ICOS-CD38-). Every receptor here comes from an adult who received the influenza vaccine.

The CDR3 here is CASTEKGQGTFF. DNA for the CDR3: TGTGCCAGCACCGAAAAGGGGCAGGGTACGTTCTTC. The chain is built from TRBV6-1 and TRBJ2-1, with a tentative D call TRBD1 (5 bases). CDR3 length: 12 amino acids. Germline V gene data show CDR1 as MNHNS and CDR2 as SASEGT. V lost 7 bases and J lost 15, with 19 bases in between.

This chain connects TRBV6-1 to TRBJ1-5; no firm D call. CDR3 length equals 14 residues. Germline V lookup: CDR1 MNHNS, CDR2 SASEGT. The ends were cut back, 6 bases at V and 0 bases at J, with 9 bases in the middle. CDR3 nucleotide sequence: TGTGCCAGCAGCCCGGGAATTAGCAATCAGCCCCAGCATTTT. This codes for CASSPGISNQPQHF.

Worth noting for this clone: This is likely a read error, given that the CDR3 carries no conserved phenylalanine or tryptophan at its end. The gene calls are TRBV5-1 and TRBJ1-6, with a possible D match to TRBD1 (5 bases). Germline V gives CDR1 SGHRS, CDR2 YFSETQ. There are 15 residues in the CDR3. V lost 2 bases, J lost 9 bases, and 15 bases lay in between. The CDR3 nucleotides are TGCGCCAGCAGCTTAAATGGACAATCAAGTTCACCCCTCCACCTT. Protein sequence: CASSLNGQSSSPLHL.

The J gene is TRBJ2-1, the V gene TRBV5-5; D is ambiguous. This CDR3 spans 12 amino acids. Germline values: CDR1 SGHKS, CDR2 YYEKEE (reference sequence). V lost 1 base, J lost 10 bases, and 9 bases lay in between. CDR3 residues: CASSLTQLEQFF. For the CDR3, the DNA is TGTGCCAGCAGCTTGACGCAACTGGAGCAGTTCTTC.

The chain has TRBV19 and TRBJ2-7; 10 bases align to TRBD2. V was pared by 3 bases and J by 3 bases, with 8 bases of the junction left unmatched. The CDR3 has 16 amino acids. Germline V gives CDR1 LNHDA, CDR2 SQIVND (reference sequence). CDR3 sequence reads: CASSIRASGSLYEQYF. The CDR3 nucleotides read TGTGCCAGTAGTATTAGGGCTAGCGGGAGCCTCTACGAGCAGTACTTC.

The chain employs TRBV30 and TRBJ1-2; 7 bases map to TRBD1. This CDR3 comprises 17 residues. The J segment lost 6 bases and the V segment lost 3 bases, leaving 19 bases of the junction unmatched. Germline assignment: CDR1 GTSNPN and CDR2 SVGIG (reference sequence). The CDR3 sequence: CAWRATGTVIYDDGYTF. CDR3 bases: TGTGCCTGGAGAGCTACGGGGACAGTTATTTACGATGATGGCTACACCTTC.

The chain recombines TRBV6-1 with TRBJ1-6; possibly TRBD1 for D (5 bases). Trimming removed 6 bases at V and 7 bases at J, with 13 bases between. CDR1 and CDR2 (germline): MNHNS, SASEGT. The CDR3 length is 14 residues. Here the CDR3 reads CASSYRQTNSPLHF. CDR3 bases: TGTGCCAGCAGCTACCGACAGACAAATTCACCCCTCCACTTT.

This clone was observed a few times. The chain employs TRBV10-2 and TRBJ1-1; possible D gene TRBD1, 5 bases. V was trimmed by 0 bases and J by 4 bases, leaving 12 bases between them. The CDR3 consists of 15 residues. CDR1 and CDR2 (germline): WSHSY, SAAADI. CDR3 DNA: TGCGCCAGCAGTGAGTCTGGAGGGGATAGCACTGAAGCTTTCTTT. Translating it yields CASSESGGDSTEAFF.

J is TRBJ2-7 and V is TRBV5-6, with a tentative D call TRBD2 (6 bases). This CDR3 is built from 14 residues. Germline V gene lookup returns CDR1 SGHDT and CDR2 YYEEEE. Trimming took off 4 bases at V and 1 base at J, with 12 bases between the two ends. The CDR3 loop is CASSRTGTSYEQYF. CDR3 coding DNA: TGTGCCAGCAGCAGGACCGGGACTTCCTACGAGCAGTACTTC. The full variable domain, with the rest looked up from reference TRBV5-6 and TRBJ2-7, is DAGVTQSPTHLIKTRGQQVTLRCSPKSGHDTVSWYQQALGQGPQFIFQYYEEEERQRGNFPDRFSGHQFPNYSSELNVNALLLGDSALYLCASSRTGTSYEQYFGPGTRLTVT.

The chain joins TRBV5-5 to TRBJ1-1, with a possible D match to TRBD1 (6 bases). CDR3 length equals 16 residues. The germline gives CDR1 SGHKS, CDR2 YYEKEE (reference sequence). V lost 3 bases and J 1 base, leaving 16 bases between the germline ends. CDR3 DNA: TGTGCCAGCAGCTCTAGACCCAGGGGACCGAACACTGAAGCTTTCTTT. Encoded protein: CASSSRPRGPNTEAFF. Full variable domain (outside the CDR3, taken from reference TRBV5-5 and TRBJ1-1): DAGVTQSPTHLIKTRGQQVTLRCSPISGHKSVSWYQQVLGQGPQFIFQYYEKEERGRGNFPDRFSARQFPNYSSELNVNALLLGDSALYLCASSSRPRGPNTEAFFGQGTRLTVV.

This sequence joins TRBV9 and TRBJ2-2; no definite D call. The V gene's germline CDR1 is SGDLS and CDR2 YYNGEE. Trimming pared 2 bases from V and 0 bases from J, leaving 11 bases between. This CDR3 is built from 16 residues. The CDR3 region is CASSVRGQTNTGELFF. Written as DNA, the CDR3 is TGTGCCAGCAGCGTGAGAGGCCAGACGAACACCGGGGAGCTGTTTTTT. The full variable domain, rest sourced from reference TRBV9 and TRBJ2-2, is DSGVTQTPKHLITATGQRVTLRCSPRSGDLSVYWYQQSLDQGLQFLIQYYNGEERAKGNILERFSAQQFPDLHSELNLSSLELGDSALYFCASSVRGQTNTGELFFGEGSRLTVL.

This chain connects TRBV5-1 to TRBJ1-4, with D tentatively TRBD1 (5 bases). Germline V gene data show CDR1 as SGHRS and CDR2 as YFSETQ. V was clipped by 6 bases and J by 0 bases, with 12 bases between them. The CDR3 loop spans 15 amino acids. CDR3 residues: CASKETESTNEKLFF. As DNA, the CDR3 is TGCGCCAGCAAAGAGACAGAGTCAACTAATGAAAAACTGTTTTTT. Based on the CDR3 plus reference TRBV5-1 and TRBJ1-4, the full variable domain is KAGVTQTPRYLIKTRGQQVTLSCSPISGHRSVSWYQQTPGQGLQFLFEYFSETQRNKGNFPGRFSGRQFSNSRSEMNVSTLELGDSALYLCASKETESTNEKLFFGSGTQLSVL.

V is TRBV6-1 and J is TRBJ2-3; 11 bases are a match to TRBD2. Trimming took 6 bases from V and 3 from J; bases not matched to a gene: 2. This CDR3 region has 14 residues. Looked up from germline, CDR1 is MNHNS and CDR2 is SASEGT. This CDR3 is CASSPSGRTDTQYF. CDR3 DNA: TGTGCCAGCAGCCCTAGCGGGAGGACAGATACGCAGTATTTT.

V and J are TRBV5-1 and TRBJ2-2; the match to TRBD1 covers 7 bases. Trimming at V came to 3 bases and at J to 2 bases, leaving 10 bases not matched to a gene. There are 17 residues in the CDR3. CDR1 is SGHRS and CDR2 is YFSETQ in the germline V gene. CDR3 amino acids: CASSYPQGKRNTGELFF. The DNA of the CDR3 is TGCGCCAGCAGCTACCCACAGGGGAAGCGAAACACCGGGGAGCTGTTTTTT.

The V call is TRBV27, the J call TRBJ2-3; D is ambiguous. The CDR3 totals 13 residues. V lost 5 bases and J 5 bases, leaving 11 bases between the germline ends. The germline V gene encodes CDR1 MNHEY and CDR2 SMNVEV (reference sequence). CDR3 sequence reads: CASSPQTGDTQYF. DNA of the CDR3: TGTGCCAGCAGTCCTCAGACTGGAGATACGCAGTATTTT.

This clone appeared a single time. The V gene is TRBV18, the J gene TRBJ2-5, with 9 bases identical to TRBD2. CDR1 and CDR2 from the germline V gene are KGHSH and LQKENI. After removal of 8 bases from V and 1 base from J, the junction contained 2 bases not matched to a gene. This CDR3 is 13 amino acids long. The DNA for the CDR3 is TGTGCCAGCCTAGCGGGAATCCAAGAGACCCAGTACTTC. Translated: CASLAGIQETQYF.

In this sample, this clone turned up a few times. V usage is TRBV28 and J usage is TRBJ1-3; D uncertain. CDR3 length: 12 residues. CDR1 MDHEN and CDR2 SYDVKM come from the germline V gene. Trimming cost V 7 bases and J 2 bases, with 6 bases left between them. CDR3 in DNA: TGTGCCAGCATGGGAGCTGGAAACACCATATATTTT. Amino acids: CASMGAGNTIYF.

V usage is TRBV5-4 and J usage is TRBJ2-2, with D maybe TRBD1 (5 bases). The CDR3 runs 14 residues. Deletions cut 6 bases from V and 4 bases from J, with 13 bases between. Germline V gives CDR1 SGHNT, CDR2 YYREEE (reference sequence). CDR3 loop: CASTVDRGTGELFF. The CDR3 DNA follows: TGTGCCAGCACCGTCGACAGAGGCACCGGGGAGCTGTTTTTT.

The CDR3 DNA sequence: TGTGCCAGCAGTTACATGGCGGGGATTAGCACAGATACGCAGTATTTT. It translates to CASSYMAGISTDTQYF. The rearrangement links TRBV6-5 to TRBJ2-3, with D tentatively TRBD2 (6 bases). Germline CDR1 MNHEY, CDR2 SVGAGI. The CDR3 has 16 amino acids. V lost 2 bases and J 0 bases, leaving 12 bases between the germline ends.

The J gene is TRBJ2-3, the V gene TRBV7-3; 13 bases match TRBD2. Looked up from germline, CDR1 is SGHTA and CDR2 is FQGTGA. This CDR3 has 16 amino acids. The V segment lost 6 bases and the J segment 6 bases; nucleotides outside the gene matches: 9. The CDR3 DNA is TGTGCCAGCAGTAGAGGACTAGCGGGGGATTTGGATACGCAGTATTTT. Its protein is CASSRGLAGDLDTQYF.

The CDR3 bases are TGTGCCAGTACCCCTGGGTGGGGGGGCAAAAACATTCAGTACTTC. Its translation: CASTPGWGGKNIQYF. The chain employs TRBV19 and TRBJ2-4; 7 bases map to TRBD2. CDR1 and CDR2 from the germline V gene are LNHDA and SQIVND (reference sequence). J lost 3 bases, V lost 7 bases, and 9 bases had no gene match. This CDR3 has 15 amino acids.

The V and J genes are TRBV19 and TRBJ2-2, with TRBD1 matching over 9 bases. The CDR3 loop spans 16 amino acids. V trimming: 5 bases; J trimming: 5 bases; junction bases outside the gene matches: 9. The V gene's germline CDR1 is LNHDA and CDR2 SQIVND (reference sequence). Here the CDR3 DNA reads TGTGCCAGTAGTTCCCCACAGGGGGCTTATACCGGGGAGCTGTTTTTT. Its protein product is CASSSPQGAYTGELFF.